This is a list of T cell receptor beta chains from one sample in a study of blood T cell repertoires in COVID-19. Assay: immunoSEQ multiplex PCR; the TCRdb copy retains only in-frame clones and omits some. The table lists tens of thousands of clones, 82% of them singletons, with around 12% in the top ten. Sequences were obtained from peripheral blood. These receptors all stem from a human donor in a cohort sampled during active COVID-19. CDR3s include the opening cysteine and the closing phenylalanine or tryptophan. The order of the fields is clone size, V gene, J gene, D gene, CDR3 DNA, CDR3 protein. A D gene is named only where the DNA matches it firmly. Clone size is stated in some rows and not others, as once, few, many or a class when expanded.

size: -; V: TRBV7-8; J: TRBJ1-1; D: -; DNA: TGTGCCAGCAGCTTAGCGCTCGGGTTCACTGAAGCTTTCTTT; CDR3: CASSLALGFTEAFF
size: -; V: TRBV7-2; J: TRBJ2-1; D: -; DNA: TGTGCCAGCAAGTCGGGGGTCTCCTACAATGAGCAGTTCTTC; CDR3: CASKSGVSYNEQFF
size: -; V: TRBV24-1; J: TRBJ2-1; D: TRBD2; DNA: TGTGCCACCAGTTCGGCTAGCGGGGGCCCAACCTACAATGAGCAGTTCTTC; CDR3: CATSSASGGPTYNEQFF
size: -; V: TRBV10-3; J: TRBJ2-3; D: TRBD2; DNA: TGTGCCATCAGCGAGGGACTAACAGATACGCAGTATTTT; CDR3: CAISEGLTDTQYF
size: few; V: TRBV6-4; J: TRBJ2-3; D: -; DNA: TGTGCCAGCCCCACCGCTGGCCAAACAGATACGCAGTATTTT; CDR3: CASPTAGQTDTQYF
size: -; V: TRBV6-5; J: TRBJ1-6; D: -; DNA: TGTGCCAGACCTTGGGGGCCTTATAATTCACCCCTCCACTTT; CDR3: CARPWGPYNSPLHF
size: -; V: TRBV11-2; J: TRBJ1-1; D: -; DNA: TGTGCCAGCAGCTTGGGACACTACACTGAAGCTTTCTTT; CDR3: CASSLGHYTEAFF
size: -; V: TRBV28; J: TRBJ2-5; D: TRBD2; DNA: TGTGCCAGCTCCGGACTAGCGGGGGACCAAGAGACCCAGTACTTC; CDR3: CASSGLAGDQETQYF
size: -; V: TRBV7-9; J: TRBJ1-5; D: -; DNA: TGTGCCAGCAGCTTGACGGGAAATCAGCCCCAGCATTTT; CDR3: CASSLTGNQPQHF
size: -; V: TRBV5-1; J: TRBJ2-3; D: -; DNA: TGCGCCAGCACCCCGGGGTACCATAGCACAGATACGCAGTATTTT; CDR3: CASTPGYHSTDTQYF
size: once; V: TRBV6-6; J: TRBJ1-5; D: TRBD1; DNA: TGTGCCAGCAGTACCCAGGGGGCCCAGCATTTT; CDR3: CASSTQGAQHF
size: -; V: TRBV21-1; J: TRBJ1-2; D: -; DNA: TGTGCCAGCAGCAAAAGAGTTGTCGGGGGGTGCTCTGGCTACACCTTC; CDR3: CASSKRVVGGCSGYTF
size: once; V: TRBV18; J: TRBJ1-5; D: TRBD1; DNA: TGTGCCAGCTCACCAAAGGGATCTGCGGGACAGCTTAGCAATCAGCCCCAGCATTTT; CDR3: CASSPKGSAGQLSNQPQHF
size: -; V: TRBV5-6; J: TRBJ2-5; D: TRBD1; DNA: TGTGCCAGCAGCAACTCCTGGGGCAGGGGGATGGAGACCCAGTACTTC; CDR3: CASSNSWGRGMETQYF
size: few; V: TRBV5-1; J: TRBJ1-5; D: -; DNA: TGCGCCAGCAGCACCGGGAGCGGTCAGCCCCAGCATTTT; CDR3: CASSTGSGQPQHF
size: -; V: TRBV5-1; J: TRBJ2-7; D: TRBD1; DNA: TGCGCCAGCAGCACCACAGGGGTACCGGTCTACGAGCAGTACTTC; CDR3: CASSTTGVPVYEQYF
size: -; V: TRBV25-1; J: TRBJ2-3; D: TRBD2; DNA: TGTGCCAGCAGTCCCTTGACTAGCTACAGCACAGATACGCAGTATTTT; CDR3: CASSPLTSYSTDTQYF
size: -; V: TRBV19; J: TRBJ1-1; D: -; DNA: TGTGCCAGTACTATGGGGCGGAACACTGAAGCTTTCTTT; CDR3: CASTMGRNTEAFF
size: -; V: TRBV20-1; J: TRBJ1-4; D: -; DNA: TGCAGTGCTAGTCTCCAGGGGAGCGGGTTTTTT; CDR3: CSASLQGSGFF
size: -; V: TRBV6-1; J: TRBJ2-7; D: TRBD1; DNA: TGTGCCAGCAGTGATAGGTATCGACAGGGGATCTACGAGCAGTACTTC; CDR3: CASSDRYRQGIYEQYF
size: -; V: TRBV5-1; J: TRBJ1-1; D: TRBD1; DNA: TGCGCCAGCCACCCGGGACAGCCAAACACTGAAGCTTTCTTT; CDR3: CASHPGQPNTEAFF
size: -; V: TRBV5-8; J: TRBJ1-6; D: TRBD1; DNA: TGTGCCAGCAGAGGATCCGCGGCAGGGGGATTTCTCCACTTT; CDR3: CASRGSAAGGFLHF
size: -; V: TRBV30; J: TRBJ1-6; D: -; DNA: TGTGCCTGTTCCCCGTCTGCGAGCTCCTATAATTCACCCCTCCACTTT; CDR3: CACSPSASSYNSPLHF
size: -; V: TRBV28; J: TRBJ1-2; D: -; DNA: TGTGCCATTCAGGGGCAGAACTATGGCTACACCTTC; CDR3: CAIQGQNYGYTF
size: few; V: TRBV19; J: TRBJ1-2; D: TRBD1; DNA: TGTGCCAGTAGGGTTGGACAGGGCTATGGCTACACCTTC; CDR3: CASRVGQGYGYTF
size: -; V: TRBV3-1/TRBV3-2; J: TRBJ2-1; D: TRBD1; DNA: TGTGCCAGCAGCTTGTACCAGACAGGGGGCGATGAGCAGTTCTTC; CDR3: CASSLYQTGGDEQFF
size: once; V: TRBV4-2; J: TRBJ2-5; D: TRBD2; DNA: TGTGCCAGCAGCCAGGGTATAGCGGGGGCCCAAGAGACCCAGTACTTC; CDR3: CASSQGIAGAQETQYF
size: -; V: TRBV4-2; J: TRBJ2-5; D: TRBD2; DNA: TGTGCCAGCAGCTCCCGACTAGCGGGTAGGGAGACCCAGTACTTC; CDR3: CASSSRLAGRETQYF